These 6 T cell receptor beta chains originate from one sample sequenced in a study of PD-L1 blockade in urothelial cancer. Sequencing used immunoSEQ multiplex PCR; TCRdb keeps in-frame clones, though not all of them. The table includes about 130,000 clones, around 85% detected once. The time point was: pretreatment peripheral blood. The input for sequencing was PBMCs, taken around atezolizumab (anti-PD-L1) treatment. These receptors were collected from a man aged 45-65 years with urothelial cancer.

The V gene is TRBV29-1, the J gene TRBJ2-2; D gene ambiguous. Germline assignment: CDR1 SQVTM and CDR2 ANQGSEA. Trimming took 4 bases from V and 0 from J, leaving 12 bases between them. This CDR3 has 15 amino acids. The chain's CDR3 is CSVVTPETNTGELFF. The DNA for the CDR3 is TGCAGCGTTGTTACGCCGGAGACGAACACCGGGGAGCTGTTTTTT.

The chain recombines TRBV5-4 with TRBJ1-6, with a possible D match to TRBD1 (6 bases). The CDR3 contains 17 residues. Looked up from germline, CDR1 is SGHNT and CDR2 is YYREEE (reference sequence). Trimming shortened V by 4 bases and J by 2 bases, and 16 bases separated the two germline ends. Here the CDR3 DNA reads TGTGCCAGCAGCCAAAACAGGGAAGTCGCCTATAATTCACCCCTCCACTTT. As protein: CASSQNREVAYNSPLHF.

This sequence joins TRBV18 and TRBJ2-4, with D tentatively TRBD1 (6 bases). Trimming left V 2 bases short and J 15 bases short, with 14 bases between. This CDR3 has 12 residues. Germline CDR1 and CDR2: KGHSH and LQKENI. The CDR3 DNA is TGTGCCAGCTCACCAGTACAGGGCGCAGGGTACTTC. As protein: CASSPVQGAGYF.

J is TRBJ2-2 and V is TRBV27, with 10 bases identical to TRBD2. This CDR3 has 15 residues. CDR1 MNHEY and CDR2 SMNVEV come from the germline V gene (reference sequence). V lost 3 bases to trimming and J lost 6 bases; unmatched junction nucleotides: 4. The CDR3 loop reads CASSFGLAGAGELFF. The DNA for the CDR3 is TGTGCCAGCAGTTTCGGGCTAGCGGGAGCCGGGGAGCTGTTTTTT.

The chain has TRBV28 and TRBJ2-5, with 8 bases that match TRBD2. The junction had 9 bases not matched to a gene; V was cut back by 4 bases and J by 5 bases. Germline V gives CDR1 MDHEN, CDR2 SYDVKM. The CDR3 totals 15 residues. This chain's CDR3 is CASSSTGTSRETQYF. As DNA, the CDR3 is TGTGCCAGCAGTTCAACCGGGACTAGTAGGGAGACCCAGTACTTC. Variable domain in full (rest from reference TRBV28 and TRBJ2-5): DVKVTQSSRYLVKRTGEKVFLECVQDMDHENMFWYRQDPGLGLRLIYFSYDVKMKEKGDIPEGYSVSREKKERFSLILESASTNQTSMYLCASSSTGTSRETQYFGPGTRLLVL.

J is TRBJ1-1 and V is TRBV5-4; 8 bases are shared with TRBD1. This CDR3 spans 14 amino acids. Germline CDR1 reads SGHNT; CDR2 reads YYREEE (reference sequence). Trimming removed 4 bases from V and 6 bases from J; junction bases left unmatched: 8. This chain's CDR3 is CASSPRQGHAEAFF. Here the CDR3 DNA reads TGTGCCAGCAGCCCTCGACAGGGGCACGCTGAAGCTTTCTTT.